One and the same sample provided the 30 T cell receptor beta chains below, sequenced in a study of blood T cell repertoires in COVID-19. The data were produced by immunoSEQ multiplex PCR, yet TCRdb's version contains in-frame clones alone and is incomplete. The data contain approximately 170,000 clones, under 90% of them seen just once; the ten biggest clones take up roughly 19%. Input material: peripheral blood. These receptors all stem from a woman aged 80 or over with acute or convalescent COVID-19.

This chain connects TRBV6-1 to TRBJ1-1; TRBD1 aligns across 8 bases. Germline lookup yields CDR1 MNHNS and CDR2 SASEGT. The CDR3 extends over 18 amino acids. With V trimmed by 4 bases and J by 0 bases, 13 bases remained unmatched. CDR3 sequence (DNA): TGTGCCAGCAGTGGGGGCACGCAGTACAGGGGGTTGAACACTGAAGCTTTCTTT. It specifies CASSGGTQYRGLNTEAFF.

The V and J genes are TRBV4-1 and TRBJ1-5; no definite D call. This CDR3 is 16 amino acids long. The V end lost 1 base, the J end lost 3 bases, and 13 bases lay between the germline ends. Per germline, CDR1 MGHRA and CDR2 YSYEKL. The CDR3 sequence: CASSQAHKQDNQPQHF. The CDR3, as DNA: TGCGCCAGCAGCCAAGCCCATAAGCAGGACAATCAGCCCCAGCATTTT.

Only one count was recorded for this clone. The chain couples TRBV6-6 to TRBJ1-3, with D hard to call. Germline-derived CDR1 and CDR2 are MNHNY and SVGAGI (reference sequence). V gave up 5 bases and J gave up 0 bases, with 17 bases separating them. This CDR3 is 17 amino acids long. CDR3 residues: CASSPVPTLSSGNTIYF. CDR3 nucleotides: TGTGCCAGCAGTCCGGTTCCGACTCTCAGCTCTGGAAACACCATATATTTT.

The chain is built from TRBV6-6 and TRBJ2-5; D may be TRBD2 (6 bases). Germline-derived CDR1 and CDR2 are MNHNY and SVGAGI (reference sequence). Trimming left V 2 bases short and J 6 bases short, with 10 bases between. The CDR3 is 13 amino acids. In DNA form, the CDR3 reads TGTGCCAGCAGTTACGGAGGGTTTCAGACCCAGTACTTC. Protein: CASSYGGFQTQYF.

This sequence joins TRBV10-2 and TRBJ2-7, with 7 bases matching TRBD1. Germline values: CDR1 WSHSY, CDR2 SAAADI. The CDR3 sequence is 13 residues long. Trimming at V came to 3 bases and at J to 3 bases, leaving 2 bases not matched to a gene. CDR3 protein: CASSEDRVYEQYF. The CDR3 DNA follows: TGCGCCAGCAGTGAAGACAGGGTCTACGAGCAGTACTTC.

The chain uses TRBV27 and TRBJ2-1, with 7 bases that match TRBD1. CDR3 length equals 18 residues. The V gene end was trimmed by 2 bases and the J gene end by 0 bases; junction bases not matched to a gene: 10. In germline, CDR1 is MNHEY, CDR2 SMNVEV (reference sequence). In DNA, the CDR3 is TGTGCCAGCAGTTTAGCCACAGGGGCCAAGAGCTCCTACAATGAGCAGTTCTTC. Encoded protein: CASSLATGAKSSYNEQFF.

The chain joins TRBV18 to TRBJ1-1; D call uncertain. Looked up from germline, CDR1 is KGHSH and CDR2 is LQKENI. The length of the CDR3 is 13 residues. V lost 3 bases and J 4 bases, leaving 9 bases between the germline ends. The DNA for the CDR3 is TGTGCCAGCTCACCGGAGGAGGTCACTGAAGCTTTCTTT. Its protein is CASSPEEVTEAFF.

This clone was counted a single time. This chain joins TRBV5-1 and TRBJ2-1, with 16 bases fitting TRBD2. Germline values: CDR1 SGHRS, CDR2 YFSETQ. CDR3 length equals 19 residues. J lost 9 bases, V lost 0 bases, and 12 bases had no gene match. The DNA for the CDR3 is TGCGCCAGCAGCTTGGCCGGGACTAGCGGGAGGGCCGTACTAATTGAGCAGTTCTTC. Translating it yields CASSLAGTSGRAVLIEQFF.

The chain has TRBV4-3 and TRBJ1-2; D gene uncertain. V was cut by 0 bases and J by 11 bases, with 10 bases left in between. This CDR3 comprises 12 residues. CDR1 LGHNA and CDR2 YSLEER come from the germline V gene. The CDR3 is CASSQDPGGYTF. The CDR3 DNA is TGCGCCAGCAGCCAAGATCCGGGTGGATACACCTTC.

This rearrangement joins TRBV11-3 to TRBJ2-2; 15 bases agree with TRBD2. CDR3 length equals 15 residues. Germline trimming cut 5 bases from V and 6 bases from J; bases unmatched to any gene: 1. Germline V gene lookup returns CDR1 SGHNT and CDR2 YENEEA. The CDR3: CASSGTSGRSGELFF. The CDR3 DNA reads TGTGCCAGCAGCGGGACTAGCGGGAGGTCCGGGGAGCTGTTTTTT.

In regard to this clone: The junction differs from germline at one of its ends, possibly a read error. The chain recombines TRBV9 with TRBJ2-7, with TRBD1 matching 9 bases. This CDR3 spans 13 amino acids. Germline CDR1 and CDR2: SGDLS and YYNGEE. The CDR3 region has the DNA TGTGCCAGCAGCGCAGGGGACAGGGAGGTGCTTAGCTTC. Translated, it gives CASSAGDREVLSF.

The CDR3 loop is CSAGASSYEQYF. CDR3 nucleotides: TGCAGCGCCGGTGCGAGCTCCTACGAGCAGTACTTC. The genes are TRBV29-1 and TRBJ2-7, with D hard to call. Germline V gives CDR1 SQVTM, CDR2 ANQGSEA. CDR3 length equals 12 residues. The V gene lost 7 bases and the J gene lost 0 bases, with 10 bases spanning the gap.

This chain joins TRBV10-3 and TRBJ2-2; 7 nucleotides line up with TRBD1. The J segment lost 5 bases and the V segment lost 9 bases, leaving 12 bases of the junction unmatched. The CDR3 length is 15 residues. Germline V gene data show CDR1 as ENHRY and CDR2 as SYGVKD. The CDR3 DNA reads TGTGCCATTTCCTACAGGGGTCCTCGAACCGGGGAGCTGTTTTTT. Its protein is CAISYRGPRTGELFF.

This clone appeared once. The chain is built from TRBV28 and TRBJ2-7, with D maybe TRBD2 (5 bases). The CDR3 runs 11 residues. The germline CDR1 and CDR2 sequences are MDHEN and SYDVKM. Between the trimmed V and J ends, which lost 6 bases and 4 bases, there was a span of 7 bases. The CDR3 DNA is TGTGCCAGCAGCGGGGTGTACGAGCAGTACTTC. This encodes CASSGVYEQYF. Drawing the rest from reference TRBV28 and TRBJ2-7, the complete variable domain is DVKVTQSSRYLVKRTGEKVFLECVQDMDHENMFWYRQDPGLGLRLIYFSYDVKMKEKGDIPEGYSVSREKKERFSLILESASTNQTSMYLCASSGVYEQYFGPGTRLTVT.

V and J are TRBV19 and TRBJ2-5; possible D gene TRBD2, 6 bases. Germline V gene data show CDR1 as LNHDA and CDR2 as SQIVND (reference sequence). The CDR3 has 15 amino acids. The V end lost 5 bases, the J end lost 7 bases, and 20 bases lay between the germline ends. The CDR3 nucleotides are TGTGCCAGTAGTCGTGGGGCAAGCCCGGGGGTGACCCAGTACTTC. Translated, it gives CASSRGASPGVTQYF. Looking up the rest from reference TRBV19 and TRBJ2-5 gives the full variable domain: DGGITQSPKYLFRKEGQNVTLSCEQNLNHDAMYWYRQDPGQGLRLIYYSQIVNDFQKGDIAEGYSVSREKKESFPLTVTSAQKNPTAFYLCASSRGASPGVTQYFGPGTRLLVL.

CDR3: CASSEGTSVLGEQFF. Written as DNA, the CDR3 is TGTGCCAGCAGTGAAGGGACTAGCGTTCTTGGTGAGCAGTTCTTC. The chain uses TRBV6-1 and TRBJ2-1; TRBD2 aligns across 9 bases. The V gene end was trimmed by 1 base and the J gene end by 9 bases; junction bases not matched to a gene: 7. Germline V gene data show CDR1 as MNHNS and CDR2 as SASEGT. This CDR3 has 15 amino acids.

The chain recombines TRBV5-1 with TRBJ2-1; 9 nucleotides agree with TRBD2. The germline V gene has CDR1 SGHRS and CDR2 YFSETQ. CDR3 length equals 15 residues. J lost 0 bases, V lost 5 bases, and 3 bases had no gene match. This CDR3 is CASRNSGSSYNEQFF. Here the CDR3 DNA reads TGCGCCAGCAGAAATAGCGGGAGCTCCTACAATGAGCAGTTCTTC.

The V call is TRBV3-1 (or the pseudogene TRBV3-2), the J call TRBJ2-2, with 10 bases aligning to TRBD2. The J segment lost 5 bases and the V segment lost 3 bases, leaving 3 bases of the junction unmatched. Germline values: CDR1 LGHDT, CDR2 YNNKEL (reference sequence). This CDR3 has 15 amino acids. CDR3 sequence: CASSHPSGSTGELFF. The CDR3 region has the DNA TGTGCCAGCAGCCACCCTAGCGGGAGTACCGGGGAGCTGTTTTTT.

This clone was observed a handful of times. The chain has TRBV30 and TRBJ2-2; 10 bases match TRBD2. V shed 1 base, J shed 5 bases, and the junction held 1 base outside the gene matches. CDR1 GTSNPN and CDR2 SVGIG come from the germline V gene (reference sequence). This CDR3 is built from 14 residues. CDR3 amino acids: CAWSGAGGTGELFF. CDR3 nucleotides: TGTGCCTGGAGTGGAGCGGGGGGGACCGGGGAGCTGTTTTTT.

The chain recombines TRBV19 with TRBJ2-3, with D maybe TRBD2 (6 bases). This CDR3 is 14 amino acids long. Germline CDR1 and CDR2: LNHDA and SQIVND (reference sequence). V shed 3 bases and J shed 1 base, with 8 bases lying between them. As DNA, the CDR3 is TGTGCCAGTAGTATCGGGGGACGCACAGATACGCAGTATTTT. This sequence encodes CASSIGGRTDTQYF.

The rearrangement links TRBV7-2 to TRBJ1-5, with D possibly being TRBD1 (6 bases). The V end lost 3 bases, the J end lost 6 bases, and 15 bases lay between the germline ends. Germline V gene lookup returns CDR1 SGHTA and CDR2 FQGNSA. The CDR3 totals 15 residues. DNA of the CDR3: TGTGCCAGCAGCTTGACAGGCGACACGGTTCAGCCCCAGCATTTT. It yields the protein CASSLTGDTVQPQHF.

V is TRBV10-3 and J is TRBJ1-3, with 8 bases that match TRBD1. Trimming took 6 bases from V and 4 from J; bases not matched to a gene: 5. The CDR3 is 14 amino acids. Germline loops: CDR1 ENHRY, CDR2 SYGVKD. The DNA of the CDR3 is TGTGCCATCAGCGGACAGGGTTCGGGAAACACCATATATTTT. Protein: CAISGQGSGNTIYF.

This clone was recorded only once. V and J are TRBV19 and TRBJ2-3; 13 nucleotides line up with TRBD2. The length of the CDR3 is 15 residues. V gave up 7 bases and J gave up 5 bases; unmatched junction bases: 6. The germline CDR1 and CDR2 sequences are LNHDA and SQIVND (reference sequence). In nucleotides, the CDR3 is TGTGCCAGTACGGGGACTAGCGGGATGAGAGATACGCAGTATTTT. It yields the protein CASTGTSGMRDTQYF.

The chain recombines TRBV7-2 with TRBJ2-5; 7 bases map to TRBD1. CDR3 length: 15 amino acids. The V gene's germline CDR1 is SGHTA and CDR2 FQGNSA. Trimming took 5 bases from V and 0 from J; bases not matched to a gene: 6. The CDR3 spells CASSTQTGNQETQYF. Written as DNA, the CDR3 is TGTGCCAGCAGCACCCAGACAGGGAACCAAGAGACCCAGTACTTC.

V and J are TRBV18 and TRBJ1-5; unclear D gene. CDR3 length equals 14 residues. V shed 4 bases and J shed 1 base, with 8 bases lying between them. Per the germline V gene, CDR1 is KGHSH and CDR2 is LQKENI. CDR3 amino acids: CASSQEPSNQPQHF. The CDR3 nucleotides are TGTGCCAGCTCACAAGAGCCAAGCAATCAGCCCCAGCATTTT.

The V call is TRBV7-9, the J call TRBJ2-2; possibly TRBD2 for D (5 bases). The germline gives CDR1 SEHNR, CDR2 FQNEAQ (reference sequence). The CDR3 spans 15 residues. V lost 5 bases to trimming and J lost 2 bases, with 12 bases between them. Here the CDR3 reads CASSLSSPNTGELFF. CDR3 coding DNA: TGTGCCAGCAGCCTTTCTAGCCCAAACACCGGGGAGCTGTTTTTT.

The rearrangement uses TRBV2 and TRBJ2-3, with 9 bases matching TRBD2. CDR1 and CDR2 (germline): SNHLY, FYNNEI. This CDR3 contains 14 residues. J lost 3 bases, V lost 6 bases, and 4 bases had no gene match. CDR3 sequence reads: CASRGGLATDTQYF. CDR3 DNA sequence: TGTGCCAGCAGGGGGGGACTAGCTACAGATACGCAGTATTTT.

The chain couples TRBV28 to TRBJ2-2, with TRBD1 identical over 9 bases. The CDR3 is 15 residues long. V gave up 7 bases and J gave up 6 bases; unmatched junction bases: 9. The germline V gene has CDR1 MDHEN and CDR2 SYDVKM. The CDR3 DNA follows: TGTGCCAGCATCAGCCGGGACAGGGTCGCCGGGGAGCTGTTTTTT. Residues: CASISRDRVAGELFF.

This clone was counted once. The chain uses TRBV21-1 and TRBJ2-3; TRBD2, the D gene given by the table, was not confirmed from the DNA. TRBV21-1 is a pseudogene locus. CDR3 length: 17 amino acids. The chain's CDR3 is CASSKARPTTSTDTQYF. CDR3 nucleotides: TGTGCCAGCAGCAAAGCGAGGCCCACTACGAGCACAGATACGCAGTATTTT.

V usage is TRBV30 and J usage is TRBJ2-5; 14 nucleotides match TRBD2. Losses at the gene ends were 7 bases for V and 1 base for J; bases not matched to a gene: 17. The CDR3 contains 19 residues. Germline CDR1 is GTSNPN and CDR2 is SVGIG (reference sequence). The CDR3 loop is CAYSTQGGTSGGFQETQYF. The CDR3 coding sequence is TGTGCCTACAGCACGCAAGGGGGGACTAGCGGGGGTTTCCAAGAGACCCAGTACTTC.